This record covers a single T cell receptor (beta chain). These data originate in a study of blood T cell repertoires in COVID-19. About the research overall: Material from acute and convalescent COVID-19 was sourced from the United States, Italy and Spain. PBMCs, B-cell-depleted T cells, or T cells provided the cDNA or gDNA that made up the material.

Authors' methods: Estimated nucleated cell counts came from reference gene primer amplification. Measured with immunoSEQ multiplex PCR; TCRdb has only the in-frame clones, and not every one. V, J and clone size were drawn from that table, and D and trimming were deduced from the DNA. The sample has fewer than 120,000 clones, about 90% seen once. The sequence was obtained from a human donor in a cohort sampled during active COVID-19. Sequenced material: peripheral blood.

CDR3 nucleotide sequence: TGTGCCAGCAGTGAATCATTGGGGGCAGGTGAAAAACTGTTTTTT. As protein: CASSESLGAGEKLFF. V gene TRBV2 combines with J gene TRBJ1-4; D possibly corresponds to TRBD1 (6 bases). Germline V gene data show CDR1 as SNHLY and CDR2 as FYNNEI. Trimming pared 2 bases from V and 7 bases from J, leaving 14 bases between. The CDR3 consists of 15 residues.